These 19 T cell receptor beta chains originate from one sample sequenced in a study of T cells in localized non-small cell lung cancer. Sequencing used immunoSEQ multiplex PCR; TCRdb keeps in-frame clones, though not all of them. The sample yields about 5,500 clones, approximately 82% seen once. The sample was peripheral blood mononuclear cells, taken before any cancer treatment. The receptor source for this set is a female donor over 55 with stage II lung adenocarcinoma.

This chain connects TRBV7-9 to TRBJ2-1; D may be TRBD1 or TRBD2 (5 bases each). Trimming shortened V by 4 bases and J by 6 bases, and 10 bases separated the two germline ends. This CDR3 has 13 amino acids. Germline-derived CDR1 and CDR2 are SEHNR and FQNEAQ (reference sequence). The DNA for the CDR3 is TGTGCCAGCAGCTCCTCTGGGGGCAATGAGCAGTTCTTC. As protein: CASSSSGGNEQFF.

The rearrangement uses TRBV7-8 and TRBJ1-1, with unresolved D. V lost 5 bases and J 8 bases, leaving 24 bases between the germline ends. Germline V lookup: CDR1 SGHVS, CDR2 FQNEAQ. CDR3 length equals 16 residues. CDR3 sequence (DNA): TGTGCCAGCAGCGCGCCCCTATGGGCTCGGGAAAAGGAAGCTTTCTTT. Translating it yields CASSAPLWAREKEAFF.

This clone is classed as medium-sized. DNA of the CDR3: TGTGCCAGCAGTCTTTGGGGACAGGGCGACGCCTACGAGCAGTACTTC. Encoded protein: CASSLWGQGDAYEQYF. This chain joins TRBV2 and TRBJ2-7; 9 nucleotides agree with TRBD1. The CDR3 is 16 amino acids. Germline CDR1 is SNHLY and CDR2 is FYNNEI. Trimming cost V 5 bases and J 2 bases; bases outside gene matches: 10.

This chain links TRBV19 with TRBJ2-5, with D uncertain. V lost 1 base to trimming and J lost 2 bases, with 2 bases between them. CDR3 size: 12 residues. Germline-derived CDR1 and CDR2 are LNHDA and SQIVND (reference sequence). CDR3 loop: CASSIGQETQYF. DNA of the CDR3: TGTGCCAGTAGTATAGGACAAGAGACCCAGTACTTC.

The rearrangement joins TRBV28 to TRBJ2-7; TRBD1 matches 8 bases. Looked up from germline, CDR1 is MDHEN and CDR2 is SYDVKM. This CDR3 has 12 amino acids. The V and J ends lost 6 bases and 6 bases, in that order; junction bases with no gene match: 4. The chain's CDR3 is CASRGTGSEQYV. The CDR3 region has the DNA TGTGCCAGCAGAGGGACAGGTTCCGAGCAGTACGTC.

The chain combines TRBV11-2 with TRBJ2-7; D is uncertain. Germline CDR1 and CDR2: SGHAT and FQNNGV. The CDR3 has 12 amino acids. Between the trimmed V and J ends, which lost 1 base and 3 bases, there was a span of 4 bases. Written as DNA, the CDR3 is TGTGCCAGCAGCTTAGGCATCTACGAGCAGTACTTC. Translated, it gives CASSLGIYEQYF.

This chain joins TRBV20-1 and TRBJ2-7; possibly TRBD2 for D (5 bases). CDR1 is DFQATT and CDR2 is SNEGSKA in the germline V gene (reference sequence). Trimming removed 5 bases from V and 12 bases from J, with 17 bases in between. CDR3 length: 11 amino acids. The CDR3 here is CSAEGVGGGYF. The CDR3 DNA follows: TGCAGTGCTGAGGGTGTGGGTGGCGGGTACTTC.

The chain employs TRBV2 and TRBJ2-7; 10 positions match TRBD1. The CDR3 has 12 residues. Germline V CDR1 and CDR2: SNHLY, FYNNEI. The junction had 1 base not matched to a gene; V was cut back by 8 bases and J by 3 bases. CDR3 sequence: CASRDRGYEQYV. In DNA form, the CDR3 reads TGTGCCAGCCGGGACAGGGGCTACGAGCAGTACGTC.

The chain recombines TRBV5-1 with TRBJ2-2; 10 nucleotides align to TRBD2. The CDR3 length is 16 residues. V shed 5 bases and J 6 bases; nucleotides not matched to a gene: 10. CDR1 is SGHRS and CDR2 is YFSETQ in the germline V gene. CDR3 residues: CASSRASGSLAGELFF. CDR3 sequence (DNA): TGCGCCAGCAGTCGGGCTAGCGGGAGTCTCGCCGGGGAGCTGTTTTTT.

This sequence joins TRBV30 and TRBJ2-1, with D possibly called TRBD1 or TRBD2 (5 bases each). The CDR3 sequence is 13 residues long. With 5 bases removed from V and 6 bases from J, the gap between germline ends came to 14 bases. CDR1 GTSNPN and CDR2 SVGIG come from the germline V gene (reference sequence). The DNA for the CDR3 is TGTGCCTGGGTAGTAGAGGGGACCAATGAGCAGTTCTTC. Amino acid sequence: CAWVVEGTNEQFF. Combining the CDR3 with reference TRBV30 and TRBJ2-1 gives the whole variable domain SQTIHQWPATLVQPVGSPLSLECTVEGTSNPNLYWYRQAAGRGLQLLFYSVGIGQISSEVPQNLSASRPQDRQFILSSKKLLLSDSGFYLCAWVVEGTNEQFFGPGTRLTVL.

V gene TRBV6-4 combines with J gene TRBJ2-3; TRBD2 matches 16 bases. Germline trimming cut 2 bases from V and 2 bases from J; bases unmatched to any gene: 1. This CDR3 has 17 amino acids. Germline values: CDR1 MRHNA, CDR2 SNTAGT. CDR3 bases: TGTGCCAGCAGTGACGGGACTAGCGGGGGGGCCACAGATACGCAGTATTTT. As protein: CASSDGTSGGATDTQYF.

This chain links TRBV9 with TRBJ1-1; D is uncertain. Germline V gene sequence: CDR1 SGDLS, CDR2 YYNGEE. The CDR3 spans 15 residues. Trimming took 5 bases from V and 1 from J, leaving 15 bases between them. The CDR3 is CASSRTPNSNTEAFF. The CDR3 bases are TGTGCCAGCAGTCGTACACCTAATTCGAACACTGAAGCTTTCTTT.

As concerns this clone: At one boundary the junction diverges from the germline segment, which might be a read error. The chain couples TRBV15 to TRBJ2-1, with 7 bases fitting TRBD1. The CDR3 loop spans 14 amino acids. Germline values: CDR1 LNHNV, CDR2 YYDKDF (reference sequence). CDR3 in amino acids: CATTRQGSYNEQFF. CDR3 in DNA: TGTGCCACCACCAGACAGGGTTCCTACAATGAGCAGTTCTTC.

This clone was picked up a small number of times. V is TRBV18 and J is TRBJ1-1; tentative D call: TRBD1 (6 bases). The CDR3 has 13 amino acids. The V and J ends lost 6 bases and 1 base respectively, with 9 bases between them. CDR1 and CDR2 (germline): KGHSH, LQKENI. CDR3 loop: CASSGQSNTEAFF. CDR3 nucleotides: TGTGCCAGCTCCGGACAGTCGAACACTGAAGCTTTCTTT.

The CDR3 coding sequence is TGCGCCAGCAGCTTGGGAGCAGTGCTGGCGGGAGGGTTAGCCAAAAACATTCAGTACTTC. Translation gives CASSLGAVLAGGLAKNIQYF. J is TRBJ2-4 and V is TRBV5-1; TRBD2 aligns across 9 bases. Germline CDR1 is SGHRS and CDR2 is YFSETQ. J gave up 0 bases and V 0 bases, and 13 bases lay outside the gene matches. The CDR3 covers 20 residues.

The chain has TRBV30 and TRBJ1-6, with D possibly TRBD1 on 6 matching bases. V was pared by 1 base and J by 10 bases, with 11 bases between. Germline values: CDR1 GTSNPN, CDR2 SVGIG (reference sequence). The CDR3 length is 13 residues. CDR3 sequence: CAWSGGGGSPLHF. The CDR3 region has the DNA TGTGCCTGGAGTGGCGGGGGCGGGTCACCCCTCCACTTT.

This sequence joins TRBV19 and TRBJ2-3; possible D gene TRBD2, 5 bases. The germline V and J ends were trimmed by 7 bases and 6 bases, with 14 bases remaining between them. Per germline, CDR1 LNHDA and CDR2 SQIVND (reference sequence). The CDR3 is 13 amino acids. The DNA for the CDR3 is TGTGCCAGTACCGGCCCTGGGGAGGATACGCAGTATTTT. Translation gives CASTGPGEDTQYF.

The rearrangement uses TRBV4-1 and TRBJ1-5; TRBD1 agrees at 8 bases. From germline, CDR1 is MGHRA and CDR2 YSYEKL. With V trimmed by 0 bases and J by 3 bases, 1 base remained unmatched. CDR3 length: 15 residues. The CDR3, as DNA: TGCGCCAGCAGCCAAGAGACAGGGGACAATCAGCCCCAGCATTTT. The encoded protein is CASSQETGDNQPQHF.

The chain has TRBV7-9 and TRBJ1-1; possibly TRBD1 for D (5 bases). The germline gives CDR1 SEHNR, CDR2 FQNEAQ (reference sequence). V was pared by 2 bases and J by 0 bases, with 10 bases between. The CDR3 extends over 15 amino acids. CDR3 loop: CASSLRGGMNTEAFF. The CDR3 DNA is TGTGCCAGCAGCTTAAGGGGCGGAATGAACACTGAAGCTTTCTTT.